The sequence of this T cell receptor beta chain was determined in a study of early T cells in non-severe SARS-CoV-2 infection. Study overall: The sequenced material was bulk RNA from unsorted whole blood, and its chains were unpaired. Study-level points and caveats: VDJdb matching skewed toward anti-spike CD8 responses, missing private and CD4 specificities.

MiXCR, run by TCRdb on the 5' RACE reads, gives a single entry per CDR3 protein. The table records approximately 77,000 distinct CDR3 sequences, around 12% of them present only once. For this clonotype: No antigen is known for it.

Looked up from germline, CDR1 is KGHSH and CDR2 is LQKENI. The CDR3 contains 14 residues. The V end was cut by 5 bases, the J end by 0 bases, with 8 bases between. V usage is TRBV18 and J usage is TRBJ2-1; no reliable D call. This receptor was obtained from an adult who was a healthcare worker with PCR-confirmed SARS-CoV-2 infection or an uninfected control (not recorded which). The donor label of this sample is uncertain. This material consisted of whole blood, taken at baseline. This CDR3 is CASSETRSYNEQFF. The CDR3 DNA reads TGTGCCAGCTCAGAGACGCGCTCCTACAATGAGCAGTTCTTC.